These T cell receptor beta chains were read from a single sample in a study of memory CD4+ T cells and cytomegalovirus serostatus. Sequenced by immunoSEQ multiplex PCR; TCRdb stores in-frame clones only, minus some. This sample carries 40,000 to 45,000 clones, about 76% of them seen once, and the ten largest clones take 0.79%. The specimen sequenced was memory CD4+ T cells from blood. The source is an adult in good health and CMV-seronegative. Each CDR3 is given with its conserved first and last residue. A D gene is named only where the DNA matches it firmly. Clone size appears in some rows only: once, few, many, or a class for an expanded clone.

abundance: .
d_gene: .
v_gene: TRBV11-3
j_gene: TRBJ2-1
CDR3aa: CASSSGSYNEQFF
CDR3nt: TGTGCCAGCAGCTCCGGATCCTACAATGAGCAGTTCTTC

abundance: .
d_gene: .
v_gene: TRBV9
j_gene: TRBJ1-1
CDR3aa: CVRGGTEAFF
CDR3nt: TGTGTGCGGGGGGGGACTGAAGCTTTCTTT

abundance: .
d_gene: .
v_gene: TRBV4-3
j_gene: TRBJ2-1
CDR3aa: CASSQGRDDEQFF
CDR3nt: TGCGCCAGCAGCCAAGGTCGGGACGATGAGCAGTTCTTC

abundance: .
d_gene: TRBD1
v_gene: TRBV19
j_gene: TRBJ1-2
CDR3aa: CATQEDRVLGYTF
CDR3nt: TGTGCCACCCAGGAAGACAGGGTCCTTGGCTACACCTTC

abundance: .
d_gene: TRBD2
v_gene: TRBV4-3
j_gene: TRBJ2-6
CDR3aa: CASSQEVRGDGANVLTF
CDR3nt: TGCGCCAGCAGCCAAGAGGTGCGGGGGGATGGGGCCAACGTCCTGACTTTC

abundance: .
d_gene: .
v_gene: TRBV5-1
j_gene: TRBJ1-1
CDR3aa: CASSLRGGLTEAFF
CDR3nt: TGCGCCAGTAGTCTAAGGGGGGGGTTAACTGAAGCTTTCTTT

abundance: .
d_gene: TRBD1
v_gene: TRBV6-6
j_gene: TRBJ1-6
CDR3aa: CASRDRDRVNSPLHF
CDR3nt: TGTGCCAGCAGAGACCGGGACAGGGTTAATTCACCCCTCCACTTT

abundance: .
d_gene: .
v_gene: TRBV28
j_gene: TRBJ2-7
CDR3aa: CASSSGLTYTGSYEQYF
CDR3nt: TGTGCCAGCAGTTCGGGACTCACCTACACGGGCTCCTACGAGCAGTACTTC

abundance: .
d_gene: .
v_gene: TRBV13
j_gene: TRBJ1-3
CDR3aa: CASSPYTDETTGNTIYF
CDR3nt: TGTGCCAGCAGCCCGTACACGGACGAGACGACTGGAAACACCATATATTTT

abundance: .
d_gene: TRBD2
v_gene: TRBV19
j_gene: TRBJ2-2
CDR3aa: CASTQTSGGNNAGELFF
CDR3nt: TGTGCCAGTACTCAGACTAGCGGGGGGAATAACGCCGGGGAGCTGTTTTTT

abundance: .
d_gene: .
v_gene: TRBV7-8
j_gene: TRBJ2-7
CDR3aa: CASSAGSSGYEQYF
CDR3nt: TGTGCCAGCAGCGCCGGATCCTCGGGCTACGAGCAGTACTTC

abundance: .
d_gene: .
v_gene: TRBV18
j_gene: TRBJ1-1
CDR3aa: CASSPGLNTEAFF
CDR3nt: TGTGCCAGCTCTCCCGGGTTGAACACTGAAGCTTTCTTT

abundance: .
d_gene: TRBD1
v_gene: TRBV28
j_gene: TRBJ1-5
CDR3aa: CASSTGQGDQPQHF
CDR3nt: TGTGCCAGCAGTACAGGACAGGGGGATCAGCCCCAGCATTTT

abundance: .
d_gene: .
v_gene: TRBV11-3
j_gene: TRBJ2-5
CDR3aa: CASSRATGQETQYF
CDR3nt: TGTGCCAGCTCGAGAGCGACAGGACAAGAGACCCAGTACTTC

abundance: .
d_gene: .
v_gene: TRBV20-1
j_gene: TRBJ1-2
CDR3aa: CSASKGGGYTF
CDR3nt: TGCAGTGCTAGTAAGGGGGGTGGCTACACCTTC

abundance: .
d_gene: TRBD1
v_gene: TRBV2
j_gene: TRBJ1-5
CDR3aa: CASSERRAGGFYQPQHF
CDR3nt: TGTGCCAGCAGTGAACGGAGGGCAGGGGGCTTCTATCAGCCCCAGCATTTT

abundance: .
d_gene: .
v_gene: TRBV27
j_gene: TRBJ1-5
CDR3aa: CASSPRPSQPQHF
CDR3nt: TGTGCCAGCAGCCCTAGGCCCAGTCAGCCCCAGCATTTT

abundance: .
d_gene: .
v_gene: TRBV30
j_gene: TRBJ2-3
CDR3aa: CAWSIRSQDTQYF
CDR3nt: TGTGCCTGGAGTATCAGGAGTCAGGATACGCAGTATTTT

abundance: .
d_gene: .
v_gene: TRBV9
j_gene: TRBJ1-1
CDR3aa: CASSARENTEAFF
CDR3nt: TGTGCCAGCAGCGCAAGGGAGAACACTGAAGCTTTCTTT

abundance: .
d_gene: TRBD1
v_gene: TRBV5-8
j_gene: TRBJ2-5
CDR3aa: CASSFGQGGETQYF
CDR3nt: TGTGCCAGCAGCTTCGGACAGGGGGGGGAGACCCAGTACTTC

abundance: .
d_gene: .
v_gene: TRBV2
j_gene: TRBJ1-1
CDR3aa: CASTPWSGFEAFF
CDR3nt: TGTGCCAGCACCCCCTGGTCTGGGTTCGAAGCTTTCTTT

abundance: once
d_gene: .
v_gene: TRBV2
j_gene: TRBJ1-4
CDR3aa: CASSGSGSGREKLFF
CDR3nt: TGTGCCAGCAGTGGTTCAGGGTCGGGTAGGGAAAAACTGTTTTTT

abundance: .
d_gene: .
v_gene: TRBV12-5
j_gene: TRBJ2-4
CDR3aa: CASGLELGLGKNIQYF
CDR3nt: TGTGCTAGTGGTTTGGAATTAGGCTTAGGCAAAAACATTCAGTACTTC

abundance: .
d_gene: TRBD2
v_gene: TRBV5-8
j_gene: TRBJ2-7
CDR3aa: CASSFRTSGRTYEQYF
CDR3nt: TGTGCCAGCAGCTTTCGGACTAGCGGGAGAACCTACGAGCAGTACTTC

abundance: .
d_gene: .
v_gene: TRBV7-8
j_gene: TRBJ2-3
CDR3aa: CASSRDTQYF
CDR3nt: TGTGCCAGCAGTCGGGATACGCAGTATTTT

abundance: .
d_gene: TRBD1
v_gene: TRBV4-2
j_gene: TRBJ1-5
CDR3aa: CASSRQLPGQGFQPQHF
CDR3nt: TGTGCCAGCAGCCGACAATTACCGGGACAGGGATTTCAGCCCCAGCATTTT

abundance: .
d_gene: .
v_gene: TRBV6-1
j_gene: TRBJ2-7
CDR3aa: CASSLADSYEQYF
CDR3nt: TGTGCCAGCAGTTTGGCGGACTCCTACGAGCAGTACTTC

abundance: .
d_gene: .
v_gene: TRBV5-4
j_gene: TRBJ1-1
CDR3aa: CASSLGQWETEAFF
CDR3nt: TGTGCCAGCAGCTTAGGACAGTGGGAAACTGAAGCTTTCTTT

abundance: .
d_gene: .
v_gene: TRBV5-6
j_gene: TRBJ2-2
CDR3aa: CASQLGGPNTGELFF
CDR3nt: TGTGCCAGCCAACTCGGGGGGCCTAACACCGGGGAGCTGTTTTTT

abundance: .
d_gene: .
v_gene: TRBV28
j_gene: TRBJ1-4
CDR3aa: CASSLFGGGAREKLFF
CDR3nt: TGTGCCAGCAGTTTATTCGGGGGGGGCGCGCGGGAAAAACTGTTTTTT

abundance: .
d_gene: .
v_gene: TRBV5-6
j_gene: TRBJ1-3
CDR3aa: CASSLGGDAGATSGNTIYF
CDR3nt: TGTGCCAGCAGCTTGGGTGGGGATGCAGGGGCGACGTCTGGAAACACCATATATTTT

abundance: .
d_gene: .
v_gene: TRBV27
j_gene: TRBJ1-1
CDR3aa: CASSLSWRYTEAFF
CDR3nt: TGTGCCAGCAGTTTATCTTGGAGGTACACTGAAGCTTTCTTT

abundance: once
d_gene: .
v_gene: TRBV28
j_gene: TRBJ2-6
CDR3aa: CASNTGLSGANVLTF
CDR3nt: TGTGCCAGCAATACAGGTCTCTCTGGGGCCAACGTCCTGACTTTC

abundance: .
d_gene: .
v_gene: TRBV11-1
j_gene: TRBJ1-1
CDR3aa: CASSLGIQGNTEAFF
CDR3nt: TGTGCCAGCAGCTTAGGGATCCAGGGAAACACTGAAGCTTTCTTT

abundance: few
d_gene: .
v_gene: TRBV4-2
j_gene: TRBJ2-3
CDR3aa: CASSQASGSSTDTQYF
CDR3nt: TGTGCCAGCAGCCAAGCTTCCGGATCTAGCACAGATACGCAGTATTTT

abundance: once
d_gene: TRBD1
v_gene: TRBV5-6
j_gene: TRBJ2-5
CDR3aa: CASSYANRGAQETQYF
CDR3nt: TGTGCCAGCAGCTATGCTAACAGGGGGGCGCAAGAGACCCAGTACTTC

abundance: .
d_gene: TRBD1
v_gene: TRBV5-4
j_gene: TRBJ1-5
CDR3aa: CASSQDRADFQHF
CDR3nt: TGTGCCAGCAGTCAGGACAGGGCAGACTTCCAGCATTTT

abundance: .
d_gene: .
v_gene: TRBV4-1
j_gene: TRBJ2-3
CDR3aa: CASSQGIMGTDTQYF
CDR3nt: TGCGCCAGCAGCCAAGGGATCATGGGGACAGATACGCAGTATTTT

abundance: .
d_gene: TRBD1
v_gene: TRBV9
j_gene: TRBJ1-6
CDR3aa: CASSDQGAGSPLHF
CDR3nt: TGTGCCAGCAGCGACCAGGGGGCCGGGTCACCCCTCCACTTT

abundance: .
d_gene: TRBD1
v_gene: TRBV29-1
j_gene: TRBJ1-1
CDR3aa: CSVGQGGTEAFF
CDR3nt: TGCAGCGTAGGACAGGGTGGCACTGAAGCTTTCTTT

abundance: .
d_gene: .
v_gene: TRBV5-6
j_gene: TRBJ1-2
CDR3aa: CASSLLGTTGGGYTF
CDR3nt: TGTGCCAGCAGCTTGCTCGGGACAACGGGAGGCGGCTACACCTTC